This T cell receptor beta chain was profiled in a study of cytomegalovirus exposure and HLA in healthy donors. Study outcomes and limitations: In vitro checks showed that three CMV-associated chains really do target CMV antigens. Associated with cytomegalovirus, according to the listing, were 150 to 200 TCR beta chains.

Here immunoSEQ multiplex PCR was the method, and the copy in TCRdb shows in-frame clones only, minus some. The data contain under 400,000 clones, approximately 90% of them singletons. About this clone itself: As yet, its antigen is unknown.

The J segment lost 3 bases and the V segment lost 6 bases, leaving 23 bases of the junction unmatched. The germline V gene encodes CDR1 SNHLY and CDR2 FYNNEI. The CDR3 loop spans 20 amino acids. The sequencing input was PBMCs. The clonotype originates from a young woman in good health and CMV-seronegative. The chain is built from TRBV2 and TRBJ1-5, with TRBD1 matching 7 bases. The CDR3 nucleotides are TGTGCCAGCAGCGACGCCCTCACCCCCTCCTCAGGGGGTGACAATCAGCCCCAGCATTTT. This sequence encodes CASSDALTPSSGGDNQPQHF.